Listed below are T cell receptor beta chains from one sample, sequenced in a study of T cells in Graves' hyperthyroidism and ophthalmopathy. TCRdb reprocessed the multiplex PCR reads via MiXCR and lists one record per CDR3 protein. In the table there are around 420,000 distinct CDR3 sequences, roughly 14% of which are singletons. Sequencing was performed on blood. These receptors came from a woman aged 18-29 years with Graves' hyperthyroidism. The CDR3 runs from the conserved cysteine through the conserved F or W. Each record gives: CDR3 protein, CDR3 DNA, D gene, clone size, J gene, V gene. D genes are given only for firm matches. The size of a clone is reported for some rows only, either as once, few or many, or as a class for expanded clones.

CSADSRGGPDTQYF,TGCAGTGCCGACTCGCGGGGGGGCCCAGATACGCAGTATTTT,TRBD2,NA,TRBJ2-3,TRBV20-1
CASSSTGEGRQYF,TGTGCCAGCAGCTCGACAGGGGAGGGACGGCAGTACTTC,NA,once,TRBJ2-7,TRBV7-9
CASSQAGTGSPTDTQYF,TGTGCCAGCAGCCAAGCAGGGACAGGGAGCCCCACAGATACGCAGTATTTT,TRBD1,NA,TRBJ2-3,TRBV4-2
CASSEDLRGLRPQHF,TGTGCCAGCAGTGAAGACCTACGGGGGCTCAGGCCCCAGCATTTT,NA,NA,TRBJ1-5,TRBV6-1
CASSLKIGSTYNEQFF,TGTGCCAGCAGCTTAAAAATCGGGAGCACCTACAATGAGCAGTTCTTC,NA,few,TRBJ2-1,TRBV7-3
CASSQGAGGPKNIQYF,TGTGCCAGCAGTCAGGGAGCCGGGGGCCCCAAAAACATTCAGTACTTC,NA,few,TRBJ2-4,TRBV6-1
CASSSHWRTGELFF,TGTGCCAGCAGTTCCCACTGGAGGACCGGGGAGCTGTTTTTT,NA,NA,TRBJ2-2,TRBV6-1
CASSLGGQAETQYF,TGTGCCAGCAGTTTAGGGGGTCAGGCGGAGACCCAGTACTTC,NA,many,TRBJ2-5,TRBV12-3/TRBV12-4
CASSQGAGDQPQHF,TGCGCCAGCAGCCAAGGGGCAGGGGATCAGCCCCAGCATTTT,NA,many,TRBJ1-5,TRBV4-1
CASRHNAGGSPLHF,TGTGCCAGCAGACATAACGCCGGGGGGTCACCCCTCCACTTT,NA,NA,TRBJ1-6,TRBV12-3/TRBV12-4
CASSPGLSYNEQFF,TGCGCCAGCAGCCCAGGGTTATCCTACAATGAGCAGTTCTTC,NA,many,TRBJ2-1,TRBV5-1
CSVGGGSNQPQHF,TGCAGCGTTGGGGGGGGTAGCAATCAGCCCCAGCATTTT,NA,many,TRBJ1-5,TRBV29-1
CATSRSTQSKAKNIQYF,TGTGCCACCAGCAGATCAACCCAGAGTAAAGCCAAAAACATTCAGTACTTC,NA,NA,TRBJ2-4,TRBV15
CASSQRTVGNTEAFF,TGTGCCAGCAGCCAAAGGACCGTTGGCAACACTGAAGCTTTCTTT,NA,many,TRBJ1-1,TRBV28
CASIPWDGSYNEQFF,TGTGCCAGCATACCGTGGGATGGTTCCTACAATGAGCAGTTCTTC,NA,NA,TRBJ2-1,TRBV6-1
CASSLARRTGEQETQYF,TGCGCCAGCAGCTTGGCCAGGCGGACAGGAGAGCAAGAGACCCAGTACTTC,TRBD1,many,TRBJ2-5,TRBV5-1
CASSQVSAGLTQPQHF,TGCGCCAGCAGCCAAGTCAGTGCGGGGCTCACTCAGCCCCAGCATTTT,NA,many,TRBJ1-5,TRBV4-1
CATSDGTGRSYEQYF,TGTGCCACCAGTGATGGGACAGGGCGCTCCTACGAGCAGTACTTC,TRBD1,few,TRBJ2-7,TRBV24-1
CASSGYGTGYEQFF,TGTGCCAGCAGTGGCTACGGGACAGGGTATGAGCAGTTCTTC,TRBD1,few,TRBJ2-1,TRBV6-1
CASERLKNRGQDEQFF,TGTGCCAGCGAAAGATTAAAAAACCGGGGCCAAGATGAGCAGTTCTTC,NA,NA,TRBJ2-1,TRBV2
CSVAGDSNYGYTF,TGCAGCGTTGCGGGGGACAGTAACTATGGCTACACCTTC,TRBD1,few,TRBJ1-2,TRBV29-1
CASSQSRARDRGPEQYF,TGCGCCAGCAGCCAATCCAGGGCCCGGGACAGGGGGCCCGAGCAGTACTTC,TRBD1,NA,TRBJ2-7,TRBV4-1
CSAMGSYEQYF,TGCAGCGCCATGGGATCCTACGAGCAGTACTTC,NA,NA,TRBJ2-7,TRBV29-1
CASSSSPGLAGGPVNEQFF,TGTGCCAGCAGTTCCTCTCCGGGACTAGCGGGAGGGCCGGTCAATGAGCAGTTCTTC,TRBD2,NA,TRBJ2-1,TRBV27